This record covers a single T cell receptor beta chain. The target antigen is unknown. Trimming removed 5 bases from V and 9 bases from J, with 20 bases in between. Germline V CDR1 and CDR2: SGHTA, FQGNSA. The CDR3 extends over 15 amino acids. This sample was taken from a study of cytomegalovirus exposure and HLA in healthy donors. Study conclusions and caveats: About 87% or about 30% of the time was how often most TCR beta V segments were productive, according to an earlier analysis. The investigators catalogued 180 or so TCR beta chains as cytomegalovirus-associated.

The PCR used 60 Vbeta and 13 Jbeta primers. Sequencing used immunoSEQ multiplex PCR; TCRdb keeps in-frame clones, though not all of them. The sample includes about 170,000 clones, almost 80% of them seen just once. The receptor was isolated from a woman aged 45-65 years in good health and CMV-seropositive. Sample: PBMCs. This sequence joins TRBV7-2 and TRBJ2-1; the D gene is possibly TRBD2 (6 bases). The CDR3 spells CASSRLDPLSGEQFF. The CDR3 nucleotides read TGTGCCAGCAGCCGACTAGACCCTTTATCCGGTGAGCAGTTCTTC.